Presented here are 17 T cell receptor beta chains from one specimen sequenced in a study of shared clonotypes between healthy human individuals. Naive CD8 isolation took CD45RO-negative cells positively selected for CCR7 and excluded terminally differentiated effector memory CD45RA+ cells. Clones were sequenced by immunoSEQ multiplex PCR, and TCRdb holds only the in-frame ones, with some missing. The profile shows some 1,900,000 clones, just under 95% of them singletons. The source material was naive CD8+ T cells sorted from blood. The receptors come from a man aged 18 to 30 in good health.

The V and J genes are TRBV19 and TRBJ1-2; no reliable D call. Trimming pared 6 bases from V and 8 bases from J, leaving 19 bases between. Germline CDR1 and CDR2: LNHDA and SQIVND (reference sequence). This CDR3 is 14 amino acids long. The CDR3 DNA is TGTGCCAGTAGCCCCGGACCGGGGTGGTTAGGCTACACCTTC. Encoded protein: CASSPGPGWLGYTF.

The chain combines TRBV10-2 with TRBJ2-5; D is unclear. CDR3 length equals 12 residues. Per the germline V gene, CDR1 is WSHSY and CDR2 is SAAADI. V gave up 5 bases and J gave up 2 bases, with 6 bases separating them. CDR3 nucleotide sequence: TGCGCCAGCAGTAAGGAACAAGAGACCCAGTACTTC. Translation gives CASSKEQETQYF.

Regarding this clone: Other DNA sequences within the sample encode an identical CDR3. This CDR3 reads CASSLTDSYEQYF. The CDR3 DNA is TGTGCCAGCAGCTTGACGGACAGCTACGAGCAGTACTTC. The rearrangement joins TRBV5-6 to TRBJ2-7; a weak D match, TRBD1 (6 bases). Trimming removed 1 base at V and 3 bases at J, with 8 bases between. This CDR3 region has 13 residues. Germline V CDR1 and CDR2: SGHDT, YYEEEE.

The rearrangement joins TRBV10-3 to TRBJ2-1; D is ambiguous. This CDR3 contains 13 residues. The germline CDR1 and CDR2 sequences are ENHRY and SYGVKD. Trimming left V 9 bases short and J 6 bases short, with 15 bases between. The CDR3 DNA reads as TGTGCCATTTATCGTCCACCGCGCAATGAGCAGTTCTTC. This encodes CAIYRPPRNEQFF.

The chain links TRBV5-3 to TRBJ2-3; 11 bases align to TRBD2. Being an ORF, TRBV5-3 has a function that is uncertain. Unmatched junction bases numbered 9, after V lost 0 bases and J lost 6 bases. CDR3 length equals 17 residues. The CDR3 nucleotides read TGTGCCAGAAGCTTGGGCGGTAGCGGGGGGGCCTGGGATACGCAGTATTTT. As protein: CARSLGGSGGAWDTQYF.

This clone occurred a few times. The chain employs TRBV9 and TRBJ1-2; TRBD1 aligns across 9 bases. There are 16 residues in the CDR3. CDR1 and CDR2 from the germline V gene are SGDLS and YYNGEE. V lost 4 bases to trimming and J lost 2 bases; unmatched junction nucleotides: 9. CDR3 protein: CASSSPWTGANYGYTF. CDR3 DNA sequence: TGTGCCAGCAGCTCACCTTGGACAGGGGCCAACTATGGCTACACCTTC.

This CDR3 is CASSQGVIYNSPLHF. The CDR3 DNA is TGTGCCAGCAGCCAGGGAGTCATCTATAATTCACCCCTCCACTTT. The chain has TRBV14 and TRBJ1-6; D ambiguous. The CDR3 spans 15 residues. The germline gives CDR1 SGHDN, CDR2 FVKESK. V gave up 3 bases and J gave up 3 bases, with 9 bases separating them.

V is TRBV27 and J is TRBJ2-1; the D is unclear. Trimming took 7 bases from V and 3 from J, leaving 10 bases between them. Germline V gene lookup returns CDR1 MNHEY and CDR2 SMNVEV (reference sequence). This CDR3 region has 13 residues. The CDR3 loop reads CASTNPFYNEQFF. CDR3 nucleotides: TGTGCCAGCACCAACCCATTCTACAATGAGCAGTTCTTC.

The rearrangement links TRBV27 to TRBJ1-2; 8 positions agree with TRBD1. Unmatched junction bases numbered 12, after V lost 5 bases and J lost 1 base. CDR1 and CDR2 from the germline V gene are MNHEY and SMNVEV (reference sequence). The CDR3 runs to 17 residues. The CDR3 bases are TGTGCCAGCAGTCACACAGGGGGTCCGGACGATAACTATGGCTACACCTTC. Translated, it gives CASSHTGGPDDNYGYTF.

J is TRBJ2-1 and V is TRBV6-1; unclear D gene. Trimming shortened V by 7 bases and J by 4 bases, and 17 bases separated the two germline ends. The CDR3 spans 15 residues. Germline values: CDR1 MNHNS, CDR2 SASEGT. The CDR3: CASTTGPSNYNEQFF. DNA for the CDR3: TGTGCCAGCACTACCGGGCCTTCAAATTACAATGAGCAGTTCTTC.

The chain uses TRBV28 and TRBJ2-7, with 9 bases identical to TRBD1. Trimming cost V 6 bases and J 5 bases; bases outside gene matches: 14. Germline lookup yields CDR1 MDHEN and CDR2 SYDVKM. The CDR3 extends over 16 amino acids. DNA for the CDR3: TGTGCCAGCAGCCGTTATTGGGGGACAGGGAGACACGAGCAGTACTTC. Translated: CASSRYWGTGRHEQYF.

As for this clone: The same CDR3 is also encoded by other DNA sequences in this sample. The chain links TRBV25-1 to TRBJ2-7; D uncertain. Germline CDR1 MGHDK, CDR2 SYGVNS. The V end lost 1 base, the J end lost 0 bases, and 7 bases lay between the germline ends. There are 14 residues in the CDR3. CDR3 coding DNA: TGTGCCAGCAGTGAATTCGGATCCTCCTACGAGCAGTACTTC. The encoded protein is CASSEFGSSYEQYF.

The V gene is TRBV9, the J gene TRBJ2-7; D is uncertain. Trimming removed 4 bases at V and 1 base at J, with 18 bases between. Germline V gene lookup returns CDR1 SGDLS and CDR2 YYNGEE. The CDR3 runs 16 residues. The DNA for the CDR3 is TGTGCCAGCAGCCCCTGGGCCGCCGCCAGTTCCTACGAGCAGTACTTC. Its protein product is CASSPWAAASSYEQYF.

The chain couples TRBV19 to TRBJ2-1; D not certain. Germline CDR1 LNHDA, CDR2 SQIVND (reference sequence). The CDR3 loop spans 13 amino acids. Trimming left V 5 bases short and J 4 bases short, with 9 bases between. The CDR3 loop is CASSYDWYNEQFF. The CDR3 region has the DNA TGTGCCAGTAGTTACGACTGGTACAATGAGCAGTTCTTC.

This clone has just one count. The chain links TRBV7-9 to TRBJ2-7; 7 bases agree with TRBD1. The V gene's germline CDR1 is SEHNR and CDR2 FQNEAQ (reference sequence). With 4 bases clipped from V and 5 bases from J, the junction kept 17 bases outside the gene matches. This CDR3 is 17 amino acids long. For the CDR3, the DNA is TGTGCCAGCAGCTCTACCCCGGGACAGATCCAATTTGACGAGCAGTACTTC. This encodes CASSSTPGQIQFDEQYF.

The chain has TRBV15 and TRBJ1-5, with 7 bases that match TRBD1. In germline, CDR1 is LNHNV, CDR2 YYDKDF (reference sequence). This CDR3 comprises 15 residues. The trim removed 9 bases at V and 3 bases at J, leaving 11 bases unmatched. CDR3 DNA sequence: TGTGCCACTTGGGGAGGGGGCGACCCCAATCAGCCCCAGCATTTT. It specifies CATWGGGDPNQPQHF.

To note about this clone: Other nucleotide sequences from this sample produce the same CDR3. J is TRBJ2-7 and V is TRBV5-6, with unresolved D. CDR1 and CDR2 from the germline V gene are SGHDT and YYEEEE. The CDR3 extends over 13 amino acids. The V end lost 1 base, the J end lost 1 base, and 6 bases lay between the germline ends. CDR3 coding DNA: TGTGCCAGCAGCTTGATAGGGTCCTACGAGCAGTACTTC. It translates to CASSLIGSYEQYF. The full variable domain, in which reference TRBV5-6 and TRBJ2-7 provide the parts outside the CDR3, is DAGVTQSPTHLIKTRGQQVTLRCSPKSGHDTVSWYQQALGQGPQFIFQYYEEEERQRGNFPDRFSGHQFPNYSSELNVNALLLGDSALYLCASSLIGSYEQYFGPGTRLTVT.